This T cell receptor (beta chain) was profiled in a study of T cell responses to AZD1222 COVID-19 vaccine. Study-wide context: Second doses were pooled across both intervals (about 4 or about 12 weeks).

Looked up from germline, CDR1 is MNHEY and CDR2 is SVGAGI. This CDR3 contains 13 residues. Deletions cut 8 bases from V and 5 bases from J, with 13 bases between. Findings and limits, study-wide: Spike regions recognized by vaccine-associated CD4 TCRs spanned the protein, led by 160-218 and 743-854.

Details on this clone: Antigen: not known.

This table comes from immunoSEQ multiplex PCR, and its TCRdb copy is limited to in-frame clones, with some not included. The repertoire includes 150,000 or so clones, 89% of them detected once, and 5.1% sits in the top ten. The sequence was collected from an adult in good health. V and J are TRBV6-5 and TRBJ1-5; tentative D call: TRBD1 (5 bases). The sequences come from peripheral blood, collected on day 0 of AZD1222 vaccination. The CDR3 DNA reads as TGTGCCAGCCGGAAGGGAGGGGATCAGCCCCAGCATTTT. Encoded protein: CASRKGGDQPQHF.